This T cell receptor beta chain appears in the sequencing data of a study of cytomegalovirus exposure and HLA in healthy donors. General study findings and limits: In vitro experiments confirmed that three CMV-associated chains were specific for CMV antigens. Sequences of the TCR beta chain were said to predict the HLA-A and HLA-B alleles of most subjects accurately. Later work showed greater clonal expansion in HLA-associated TCR beta chains than in equally common others. An analysis that came later showed most CMV-associated TCR beta chains appearing HLA-restricted.

Concerning this clone itself: What it binds is not known.

Researchers ran the PCR with 60 Vbeta and 13 Jbeta primers. TCRdb's copy holds only in-frame clones and misses some; the assay was immunoSEQ multiplex PCR. The profile shows about 220,000 clones, about 79% of them singletons. The sequenced sample was PBMCs. This TCR derives from a male donor in good health and CMV-seronegative.

Written as DNA, the CDR3 is TGTGCCAGTAGTTGGACAGGGGGGGACTATGGCTACACCTTC. It translates to CASSWTGGDYGYTF. This chain links TRBV19 with TRBJ1-2, with 10 positions matching TRBD1. The junction had 3 bases not matched to a gene; V was cut back by 5 bases and J by 3 bases. The CDR3 loop spans 14 amino acids. Germline V gene sequence: CDR1 LNHDA, CDR2 SQIVND (reference sequence).